This TCR beta chain was sequenced for a study of cytomegalovirus exposure and HLA in healthy donors. Use of 60 Vbeta and 13 Jbeta primers characterized the PCR. Only in-frame clones appear in the TCRdb table, and some are missing; sequencing was by immunoSEQ multiplex PCR. Found here are under 150,000 clones, 70% to 80% of them singletons; the top ten hold roughly 4.2%. Remarks on this clone: Its antigen is still unknown.

General study findings and limits: Within the data, a cluster of highly shared sequence variants was likely a sequencing artifact.

The sequence was collected from a woman in her 40s in good health and CMV-seropositive. Sample: PBMCs.

CDR3 in amino acids: CASSGQKTDYGYTF. The CDR3 nucleotides read TGTGCCAGCAGCGGACAGAAGACGGACTATGGCTACACCTTC. The V and J genes are TRBV9 and TRBJ1-2; tentatively, D is TRBD1 (5 bases). Between the trimmed V and J ends, which lost 3 bases and 3 bases, there was a span of 12 bases. The CDR3 totals 14 residues. Germline assignment: CDR1 SGDLS and CDR2 YYNGEE.